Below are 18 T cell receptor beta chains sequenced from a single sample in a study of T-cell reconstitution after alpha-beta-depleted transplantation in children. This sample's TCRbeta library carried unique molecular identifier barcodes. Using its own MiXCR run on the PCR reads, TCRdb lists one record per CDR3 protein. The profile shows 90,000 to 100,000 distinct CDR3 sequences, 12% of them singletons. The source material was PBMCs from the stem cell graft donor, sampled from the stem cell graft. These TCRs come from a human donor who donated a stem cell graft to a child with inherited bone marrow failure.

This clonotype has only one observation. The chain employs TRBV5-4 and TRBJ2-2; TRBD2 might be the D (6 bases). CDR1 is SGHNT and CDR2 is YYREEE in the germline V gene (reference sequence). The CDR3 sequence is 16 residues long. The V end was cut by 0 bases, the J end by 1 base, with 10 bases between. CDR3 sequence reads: CASSLVGGVNTGELFF. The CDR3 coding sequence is TGTGCCAGCAGCTTGGTCGGCGGGGTGAACACCGGGGAGCTGTTTTTT.

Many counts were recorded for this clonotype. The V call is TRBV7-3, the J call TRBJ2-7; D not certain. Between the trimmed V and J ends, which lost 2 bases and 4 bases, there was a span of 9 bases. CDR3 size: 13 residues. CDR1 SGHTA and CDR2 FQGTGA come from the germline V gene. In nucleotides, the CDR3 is TGTGCCAGCAGCTTAGGACCCAATTACGAGCAGTACTTC. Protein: CASSLGPNYEQYF.

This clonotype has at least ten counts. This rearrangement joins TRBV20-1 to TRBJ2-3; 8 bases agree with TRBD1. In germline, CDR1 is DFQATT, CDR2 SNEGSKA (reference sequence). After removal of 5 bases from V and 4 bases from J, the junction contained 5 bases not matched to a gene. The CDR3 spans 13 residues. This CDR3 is CSAVPGGPDTQYF. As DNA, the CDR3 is TGCAGTGCTGTGCCAGGGGGCCCAGATACGCAGTATTTT.

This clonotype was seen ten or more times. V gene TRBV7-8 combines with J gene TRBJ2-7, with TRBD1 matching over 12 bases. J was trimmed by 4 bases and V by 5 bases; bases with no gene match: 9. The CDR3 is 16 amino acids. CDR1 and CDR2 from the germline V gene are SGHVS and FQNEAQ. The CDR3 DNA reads TGTGCCAGCAGCCGGCTAGGGACAGGGGGCGAATACGAGCAGTACTTC. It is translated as CASSRLGTGGEYEQYF.

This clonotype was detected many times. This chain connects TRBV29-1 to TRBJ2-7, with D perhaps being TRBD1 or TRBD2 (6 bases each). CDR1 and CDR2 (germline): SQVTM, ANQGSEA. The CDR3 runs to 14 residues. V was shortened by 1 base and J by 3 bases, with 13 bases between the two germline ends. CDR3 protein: CSVEGGGQGYEQYF. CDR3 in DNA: TGCAGCGTTGAAGGTGGGGGGCAGGGCTACGAGCAGTACTTC.

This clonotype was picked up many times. CDR3 protein: CASSLSGSGNTIYF. CDR3 DNA: TGCGCCAGCAGCTTGTCGGGTTCTGGAAACACCATATATTTT. The chain couples TRBV5-1 to TRBJ1-3; D gene uncertain. Trimming took 1 base from V and 1 from J, leaving 6 bases between them. The CDR3 consists of 14 residues. Germline assignment: CDR1 SGHRS and CDR2 YFSETQ.

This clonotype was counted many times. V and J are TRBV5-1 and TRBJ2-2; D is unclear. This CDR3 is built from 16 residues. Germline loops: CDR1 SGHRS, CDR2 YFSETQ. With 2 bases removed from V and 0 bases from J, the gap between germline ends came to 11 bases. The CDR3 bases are TGCGCCAGCAGCTTACCACAGCCAGCGAACACCGGGGAGCTGTTTTTT. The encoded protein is CASSLPQPANTGELFF.

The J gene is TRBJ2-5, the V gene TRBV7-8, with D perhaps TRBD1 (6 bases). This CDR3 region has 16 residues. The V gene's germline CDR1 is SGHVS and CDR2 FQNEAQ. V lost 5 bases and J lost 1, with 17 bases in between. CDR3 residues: CASSPLTGWGQETQYF. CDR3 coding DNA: TGTGCCAGCAGCCCCCTTACAGGGTGGGGCCAAGAGACCCAGTACTTC. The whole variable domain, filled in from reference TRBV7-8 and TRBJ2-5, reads GAGVSQSPRYKVAKRGQDVALRCDPISGHVSLFWYQQALGQGPEFLTYFQNEAQLDKSGLPSDRFFAERPEGSVSTLKIQRTQQEDSAVYLCASSPLTGWGQETQYFGPGTRLLVL.

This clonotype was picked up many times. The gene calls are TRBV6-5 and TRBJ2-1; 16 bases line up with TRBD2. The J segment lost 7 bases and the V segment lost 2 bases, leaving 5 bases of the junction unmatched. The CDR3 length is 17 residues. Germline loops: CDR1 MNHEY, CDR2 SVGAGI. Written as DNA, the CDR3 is TGTGCCAGCAGTTACCTGGGACTAGCGGGGGGGTCGAATGAGCAGTTCTTC. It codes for CASSYLGLAGGSNEQFF.

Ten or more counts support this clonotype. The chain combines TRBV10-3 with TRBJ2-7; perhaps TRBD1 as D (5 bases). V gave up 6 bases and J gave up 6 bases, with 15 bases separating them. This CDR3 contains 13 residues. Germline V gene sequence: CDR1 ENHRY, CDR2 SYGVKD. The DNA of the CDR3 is TGTGCCATCAGAGAAGGGGAAGGTGGCGAGCAGTACTTC. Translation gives CAIREGEGGEQYF.

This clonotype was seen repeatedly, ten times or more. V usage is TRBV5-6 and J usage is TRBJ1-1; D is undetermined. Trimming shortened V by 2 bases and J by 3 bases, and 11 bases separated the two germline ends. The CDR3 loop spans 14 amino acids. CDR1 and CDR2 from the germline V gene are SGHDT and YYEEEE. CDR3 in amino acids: CASSFHGRDTEAFF. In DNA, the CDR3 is TGTGCCAGCAGCTTTCACGGACGGGACACTGAAGCTTTCTTT.

CDR3 loop: CAMGPGPRYEQYF. CDR3 bases: TGTGCCATGGGCCCCGGGCCCCGCTACGAGCAGTACTTC. V is TRBV13 and J is TRBJ2-7, with D unresolved. The CDR3 covers 13 residues. Between the trimmed V and J ends, which lost 10 bases and 3 bases, there was a span of 16 bases. Germline lookup yields CDR1 PRHDT and CDR2 FYEKMQ (reference sequence).

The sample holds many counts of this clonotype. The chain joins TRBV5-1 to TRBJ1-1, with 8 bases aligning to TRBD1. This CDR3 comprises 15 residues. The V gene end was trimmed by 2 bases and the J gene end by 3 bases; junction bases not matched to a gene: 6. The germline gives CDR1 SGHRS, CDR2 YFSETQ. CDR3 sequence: CASSFQGARDTEAFF. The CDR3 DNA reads TGCGCCAGCAGCTTCCAGGGGGCGCGGGACACTGAAGCTTTCTTT.

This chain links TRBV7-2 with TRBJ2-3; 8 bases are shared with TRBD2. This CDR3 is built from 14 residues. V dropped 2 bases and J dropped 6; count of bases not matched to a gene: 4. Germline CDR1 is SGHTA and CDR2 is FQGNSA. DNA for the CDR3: TGTGCCAGCAGCTTATTCGGGGGGGGGGATACGCAGTATTTT. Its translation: CASSLFGGGDTQYF.

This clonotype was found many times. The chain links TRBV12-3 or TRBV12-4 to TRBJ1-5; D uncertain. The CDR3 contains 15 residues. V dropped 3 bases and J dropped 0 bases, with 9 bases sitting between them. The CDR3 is CASSFYGDSNQPQHF. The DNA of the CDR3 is TGTGCCAGCAGTTTTTACGGGGATAGCAATCAGCCCCAGCATTTT.

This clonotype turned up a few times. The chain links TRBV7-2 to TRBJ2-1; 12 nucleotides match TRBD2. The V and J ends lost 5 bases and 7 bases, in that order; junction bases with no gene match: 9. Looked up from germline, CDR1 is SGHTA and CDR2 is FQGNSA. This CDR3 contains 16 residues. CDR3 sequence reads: CASSSQLAGGGNEQFF. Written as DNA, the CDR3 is TGTGCCAGCAGCAGCCAGCTAGCGGGGGGGGGGAATGAGCAGTTCTTC.

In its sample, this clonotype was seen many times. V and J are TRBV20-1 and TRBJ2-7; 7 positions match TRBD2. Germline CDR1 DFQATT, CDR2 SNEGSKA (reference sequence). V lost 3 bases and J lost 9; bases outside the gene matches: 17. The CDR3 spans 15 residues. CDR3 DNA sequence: TGCAGTGCTAGTGAGGGGAGGGCCATAAATTTGGGGCAGTACTTC. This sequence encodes CSASEGRAINLGQYF.

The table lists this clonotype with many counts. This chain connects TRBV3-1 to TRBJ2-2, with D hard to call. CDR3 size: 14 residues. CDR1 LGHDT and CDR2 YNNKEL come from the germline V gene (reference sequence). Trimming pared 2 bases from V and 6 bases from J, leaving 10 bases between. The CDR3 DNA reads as TGTGCCAGCAGCCAAATCGGCCCCCCCGGGGAGCTGTTTTTT. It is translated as CASSQIGPPGELFF.